The rows below give T cell receptor beta chains drawn from one sample of a study of blood T cell repertoires in COVID-19. Data came from immunoSEQ multiplex PCR; TCRdb stores just in-frame clones and leaves some out. The data contain about 150,000 clones, approximately 90% of them seen just once; the ten biggest clones take up about 4.2%. The sample comprised peripheral blood. These receptor sequences come from a woman aged 55-70 years with active or convalescent COVID-19. CDR3s include the opening cysteine and the closing phenylalanine or tryptophan. Each record gives: clone size, V gene, D gene, J gene, CDR3 protein, CDR3 DNA. A D gene is named only where the DNA matches it firmly. Expanded clones are given a class, and other clones once, few, many or no size at all.

>.|TRBV7-2|.|TRBJ1-3
CASSLAPASSGNTIYF
TGTGCCAGCAGCTTAGCCCCGGCTAGCTCTGGAAACACCATATATTTT
>.|TRBV6-1|TRBD1|TRBJ1-2
CASSERTGVRGYTF
TGTGCCAGCAGTGAAAGGACAGGGGTTCGTGGCTACACCTTC
>.|TRBV9|TRBD1|TRBJ1-3
CASSVGQGALIGNTIYF
TGTGCCAGCAGCGTTGGACAGGGGGCGCTTATTGGAAACACCATATATTTT
>.|TRBV7-2|.|TRBJ2-5
CASASRVQETQYF
TGTGCCAGCGCCAGTCGTGTTCAAGAGACCCAGTACTTC
>.|TRBV5-4|.|TRBJ1-1
CASSLRGGTEAFF
TGTGCCAGCAGCTTGCGGGGGGGCACTGAAGCTTTCTTT
>.|TRBV3-1/TRBV3-2|.|TRBJ2-7
CASSPTRQTYEQYF
TGTGCCAGCAGCCCTACCAGACAGACCTACGAGCAGTACTTC
>.|TRBV5-6|.|TRBJ1-6
CASSLRKWGLLHF
TGTGCCAGCAGCTTGCGGAAATGGGGCCTCCTCCACTTT
>.|TRBV29-1|TRBD2|TRBJ2-1
CSVGRGGLDEQFF
TGCAGCGTTGGGCGGGGGGGCTTAGATGAGCAGTTCTTC
>.|TRBV18|.|TRBJ1-2
CASSPAQEVNYGYTF
TGTGCCAGCTCACCAGCTCAGGAGGTTAACTATGGCTACACCTTC
>.|TRBV6-6|.|TRBJ2-7
CASSHTGRAYEQYF
TGTGCCAGCAGCCATACAGGGAGGGCCTACGAGCAGTACTTC
>.|TRBV7-2|.|TRBJ1-1
CASSSTGSMNTEAFF
TGTGCCAGCAGTTCAACAGGGAGTATGAACACTGAAGCTTTCTTT
>few|TRBV7-2|.|TRBJ1-1
CASSSDRRGYF
TGTGCCAGCAGCTCTGATAGGCGGGGTTACTTT
>.|TRBV5-4|.|TRBJ2-7
CASSRTSSYEQYF
TGTGCCAGCAGCAGGACATCCTCCTACGAGCAGTACTTC
>.|TRBV10-3|TRBD2|TRBJ2-5
CAISDGRGTQETQYF
TGTGCCATCAGTGATGGGCGGGGGACCCAAGAGACCCAGTACTTC
>.|TRBV24-1|.|TRBJ2-1
CATSTGTNEQFF
TGTGCCACCAGTACAGGGACCAATGAGCAGTTCTTC
>.|TRBV5-6|TRBD2|TRBJ2-5
CASSGRGETQYF
TGTGCCAGCAGCGGGCGGGGGGAGACCCAGTACTTC
>once|TRBV3-1/TRBV3-2|TRBD1|TRBJ1-1
CASSPTEGARAEAFF
TGTGCCAGCAGCCCTACGGAGGGGGCGCGCGCTGAAGCTTTCTTT
>few|TRBV12-5|TRBD2|TRBJ2-5
CASGLSGGVQETQYF
TGTGCTAGTGGTTTGAGCGGGGGTGTTCAAGAGACCCAGTACTTC
>.|TRBV3-1/TRBV3-2|.|TRBJ1-1
CASSQDRSTEAFF
TGTGCCAGCAGCCAAGATCGGAGTACTGAAGCTTTCTTT
>.|TRBV5-1|TRBD1|TRBJ2-2
CASSSGDRRGGELFF
TGCGCCAGCAGCTCCGGGGACAGGCGAGGCGGGGAGCTGTTTTTT
>.|TRBV10-3|.|TRBJ1-1
CAISVQGLNTEAFF
TGTGCCATCAGTGTGCAGGGCCTGAACACTGAAGCTTTCTTT
>few|TRBV7-2|.|TRBJ2-3
CASSSGRVNTDTQYF
TGTGCCAGCAGCTCTGGGCGGGTAAACACAGATACGCAGTATTTT
>.|TRBV2|.|TRBJ1-6
CASSRSRDSPLHF
TGTGCCAGCAGTCGGAGCAGAGATTCACCCCTCCACTTT
>.|TRBV11-2|TRBD2|TRBJ2-7
CASSLEYSGRGVAYEQYF
TGTGCCAGCAGCTTAGAATATTCCGGGCGGGGGGTGGCCTACGAGCAGTACTTC
>.|TRBV7-2|TRBD1|TRBJ1-5
CASSLEQGNQPQHF
TGTGCCAGCAGCTTAGAACAGGGGAATCAGCCCCAGCATTTT
>.|TRBV18|.|TRBJ1-1
CASSPKRVGNTEAFF
TGTGCCAGCTCACCAAAACGGGTAGGGAACACTGAAGCTTTCTTT
>.|TRBV5-6|TRBD1|TRBJ2-7
CASSLVGQGRDEQYF
TGTGCCAGCAGCTTGGTGGGACAGGGGAGAGACGAGCAGTACTTC
>.|TRBV29-1|.|TRBJ2-7
CSVEAGTYASYEQYF
TGCAGCGTTGAAGCCGGGACATACGCCTCCTACGAGCAGTACTTC
>.|TRBV12-3/TRBV12-4|TRBD1|TRBJ1-4
CASRMTGGEKLFF
TGTGCCAGCAGGATGACAGGGGGGGAAAAACTGTTTTTT
>.|TRBV2|TRBD1|TRBJ1-6
CASRQGTGRNSPLHF
TGTGCCAGCAGACAAGGGACAGGGAGGAATTCACCCCTCCACTTT
>.|TRBV12-3/TRBV12-4|.|TRBJ2-7
CASSLGQTYEQYF
TGTGCCAGCAGTTTAGGACAGACCTACGAGCAGTACTTC
>once|TRBV7-9|TRBD1|TRBJ1-4
CASSWDSFNEKLFF
TGTGCCAGCAGCTGGGACAGCTTTAATGAAAAACTGTTTTTT
>.|TRBV19|TRBD2|TRBJ2-1
CASHRSGASSYNEQFF
TGTGCCAGCCACCGTAGCGGGGCCAGCTCCTACAATGAGCAGTTCTTC
>.|TRBV5-1|TRBD1|TRBJ1-1
CASSPTGTNTEAFF
TGCGCCAGCAGCCCGACAGGGACCAACACTGAAGCTTTCTTT
>.|TRBV29-1|.|TRBJ2-5
CSVDAGVETQYF
TGCAGCGTTGATGCAGGGGTGGAGACCCAGTACTTC
>.|TRBV18|TRBD2|TRBJ2-3
CASSPSGGTTDTQYF
TGTGCCAGCTCACCATCGGGGGGGACAACAGATACGCAGTATTTT
>.|TRBV30|TRBD1|TRBJ1-2
CAWSFTGGKAGYTF
TGTGCCTGGAGTTTCACAGGGGGCAAGGCCGGCTACACCTTC
>.|TRBV10-3|TRBD1|TRBJ2-7
CAMTTGPGSEQYF
TGTGCCATGACGACAGGGCCAGGGAGCGAGCAGTACTTC
>.|TRBV7-2|.|TRBJ1-2
CASSLGVLLGYTF
TGTGCCAGCAGCCTCGGGGTCCTGTTGGGCTACACCTTC
>.|TRBV6-1|.|TRBJ1-5
CASSSDQPQHF
TGTGCCAGCAGTTCCGATCAGCCCCAGCATTTT
>.|TRBV7-9|.|TRBJ2-7
CASSQHVSPYEQYF
TGTGCCAGCAGCCAACATGTTTCACCCTACGAGCAGTACTTC
>few|TRBV9|.|TRBJ2-5
CASSGSDLETQYF
TGTGCCAGCAGCGGGTCAGACTTAGAGACCCAGTACTTC
>.|TRBV5-1|TRBD2|TRBJ2-7
CASSLLGAGAYEQYF
TGCGCCAGCAGCTTATTGGGAGCGGGGGCCTACGAGCAGTACTTC
>.|TRBV4-3|.|TRBJ2-3
CASSQSPGFTDTQYF
TGCGCCAGCAGCCAATCCCCAGGGTTCACAGATACGCAGTATTTT
>.|TRBV2|.|TRBJ2-7
CASRDPGHGGYEQYF
TGTGCCAGCAGAGACCCGGGACACGGGGGGTACGAGCAGTACTTC
>once|TRBV18|.|TRBJ2-5
CASSRGSEQETQYF
TGTGCCAGCTCCCGGGGAAGCGAGCAAGAGACCCAGTACTTC
>many|TRBV5-1|.|TRBJ2-7
CASSYGQEGTYEQYF
TGCGCCAGCAGCTACGGACAGGAGGGAACCTACGAGCAGTACTTC
>.|TRBV6-5|TRBD2|TRBJ2-3
CASTSGGGTDTQYF
TGTGCCAGCACGAGCGGGGGGGGCACAGATACGCAGTATTTT
>.|TRBV5-8|.|TRBJ2-5
CASSLVSQGAQYF
TGTGCCAGCAGCTTGGTTTCCCAAGGGGCCCAGTACTTC
>.|TRBV5-5|.|TRBJ1-1
CASSSQGSMNTEAFF
TGTGCCAGCAGCTCCCAGGGGTCCATGAACACTGAAGCTTTCTTT
>.|TRBV6-1|.|TRBJ1-3
CASTSGRGTGNTIYF
TGTGCCAGCACCTCTGGCAGGGGAACTGGAAACACCATATATTTT
>.|TRBV7-9|TRBD1|TRBJ1-3
CASSSTGAYGNTIYF
TGTGCCAGCAGCTCTACAGGGGCCTACGGAAACACCATATATTTT
>.|TRBV5-4|.|TRBJ1-1
CASSLFAENTEAFF
TGTGCCAGCAGCTTGTTTGCGGAGAACACTGAAGCTTTCTTT
>.|TRBV7-2|TRBD2|TRBJ2-7
CASSLVAGGGYEQYF
TGTGCCAGCAGCCTCGTAGCGGGGGGGGGCTACGAGCAGTACTTC
>.|TRBV3-1/TRBV3-2|TRBD2|TRBJ2-7
CASSQDFGLGTSREQYF
TGTGCCAGCAGCCAAGATTTTGGACTAGGGACCTCTCGGGAGCAGTACTTC
>.|TRBV5-1|TRBD1|TRBJ1-1
CASSRQGNTEAFF
TGCGCCAGCAGCCGACAGGGAAACACTGAAGCTTTCTTT
>.|TRBV12-3/TRBV12-4|TRBD1|TRBJ1-1
CASTQGVLAAFF
TGTGCCAGCACCCAGGGGGTCCTGGCAGCTTTCTTT